The clone carrying this T cell receptor (beta chain) is a singleton in its sample. Its antigen is not identified. The CDR3 runs 16 residues. Germline V gene sequence: CDR1 SGHTA, CDR2 FQGNSA. Germline trimming cut 4 bases from V and 2 bases from J; bases unmatched to any gene: 8. The sample comes from a study of regulatory dendritic cells for organ transplantation. Sorted subsets were CFSE-labeled and cultured less than six days with allogeneic dendritic cells. Some clones are missing from TCRdb's copy, which holds only in-frame ones; the method was immunoSEQ multiplex PCR. The repertoire has just under 8,000 clones, about 67% of them found once; the top ten carry about 4%.

This TCR derives from a human donor in good health. The sample was memory CD4+ T cells from blood cultured with dendritic cells. Subset meaning: CD45RO+ memory T cells. This sequence joins TRBV7-2 and TRBJ1-3; 7 bases align to TRBD1. CDR3 bases: TGTGCCAGCAGCTCAACAGCCCAGGGGGCTGGAAACACCATATATTTT. This sequence encodes CASSSTAQGAGNTIYF.